This T cell receptor (beta chain) was recorded in a study of T cell responses to AZD1222 COVID-19 vaccine. Broader study findings: Breadth and depth of Spike-specific TCRs rose after two AZD1222 doses. Sampling that yielded the repertoires occurred only after the peak T cell response. Clonal diversity may have been underestimated, and the donors were mostly white British, with more females than males. Seropositive AZD1222 recipients at baseline numbered only five or six.

Sequenced by immunoSEQ multiplex PCR; TCRdb stores in-frame clones only, minus some. The table lists 95,000 to 150,000 clones, 90% of them singletons. Comments on this clone: As yet, its antigen is unknown.

The TCR comes from an adult who received the MenACWY meningococcal vaccine as a control. Material: peripheral blood, obtained 28 days after the second dose of the MenACWY control vaccine.

As DNA, the CDR3 is TGTGCCAGTAGCGGGATGAGCTCCTACAATGAGCAGTTCTTC. Translated, it gives CASSGMSSYNEQFF. The J gene is TRBJ2-1, the V gene TRBV19, with TRBD2 as a possible D gene (5 bases). There are 14 residues in the CDR3. V lost 6 bases and J 0 bases, leaving 9 bases between the germline ends. Germline values: CDR1 LNHDA, CDR2 SQIVND (reference sequence).